Below are 25 T cell receptor beta chains sequenced from a single sample in a study of blood T cell repertoires in COVID-19. Measured with immunoSEQ multiplex PCR; TCRdb has only the in-frame clones, and not every one. The sample shows 150,000 to 200,000 clones, more than 75% of them seen only once. Sample: PBMCs or T cells enriched from blood (not recorded which). Receptors originate from a woman between 45 and 60 years old who had recovered from COVID-19.

This chain uses TRBV4-1 with TRBJ1-4; perhaps TRBD1 as D (6 bases). The CDR3 is 16 residues long. V lost 6 bases and J 3 bases, leaving 17 bases between the germline ends. Germline CDR1 is MGHRA and CDR2 is YSYEKL. The CDR3 DNA follows: TGCGCCAGCAGACCTCAGGGGAGTAGAGCTAATGAAAAACTGTTTTTT. This codes for CASRPQGSRANEKLFF.

As concerns this clone: The same CDR3 also results from other DNA sequences found in this sample. The V gene is TRBV6-5, the J gene TRBJ1-1; TRBD1 matches 11 bases. The CDR3 runs to 15 residues. After removal of 0 bases from V and 4 bases from J, the junction contained 1 base not matched to a gene. Germline V gene sequence: CDR1 MNHEY, CDR2 SVGAGI. The CDR3 region is CASSYSGTGGTEAFF. The CDR3 DNA reads as TGTGCCAGCAGTTACTCCGGGACAGGGGGCACTGAAGCTTTCTTT.

The gene calls are TRBV3-1 (or the pseudogene TRBV3-2) and TRBJ2-1, with 10 bases lining up with TRBD2. Germline-derived CDR1 and CDR2 are LGHDT and YNNKEL (reference sequence). V shed 3 bases, J shed 15 bases, and the junction held 8 bases outside the gene matches. This CDR3 spans 13 amino acids. Here the CDR3 DNA reads TGTGCCAGCAGCCATTCCACTAGCGGGGTCCGGTTCTTC. It specifies CASSHSTSGVRFF.

This sequence joins TRBV19 and TRBJ2-3, with a tentative D call TRBD2 (6 bases). The CDR3 loop spans 14 amino acids. V lost 2 bases, J lost 4 bases, and 10 bases lay in between. The germline CDR1 and CDR2 sequences are LNHDA and SQIVND (reference sequence). The CDR3 DNA reads as TGTGCCAGTAGTATACGGGGGACGGCAGATACGCAGTATTTT. Protein product: CASSIRGTADTQYF.

This sequence joins TRBV3-1 (or the pseudogene TRBV3-2) and TRBJ2-7; maybe TRBD1 (5 bases). Between the trimmed V and J ends, which lost 0 bases and 4 bases, there was a span of 13 bases. The V gene's germline CDR1 is LGHDT and CDR2 YNNKEL (reference sequence). The CDR3 is made up of 15 amino acids. CDR3 region: CASSQETQGTYEQYF. Written as DNA, the CDR3 is TGTGCCAGCAGCCAAGAAACTCAGGGCACTTACGAGCAGTACTTC.

J is TRBJ1-2 and V is TRBV7-2, with 7 bases identical to TRBD1. The CDR3 is 14 amino acids. Germline V lookup: CDR1 SGHTA, CDR2 FQGNSA. After removal of 6 bases from V and 4 bases from J, the junction contained 8 bases not matched to a gene. The CDR3 region has the DNA TGTGCCAGCAGTTCCACAGGGGTACTCTATGGCTACACCTTC. It specifies CASSSTGVLYGYTF.

This chain connects TRBV29-1 to TRBJ2-1; D might be TRBD2 (7 bases). The V end was cut by 7 bases, the J end by 9 bases, with 31 bases between. Germline CDR1 is SQVTM and CDR2 is ANQGSEA. This CDR3 contains 17 residues. The CDR3 here is CSARTTQGVGGRAEQFF. The CDR3 DNA is TGCAGCGCTAGGACAACACAGGGAGTAGGGGGGAGGGCTGAGCAGTTCTTC.

This chain links TRBV24-1 with TRBJ1-2, with D possibly matching TRBD1 (5 bases). Looked up from germline, CDR1 is KGHDR and CDR2 is SFDVKD. The CDR3 sequence is 13 residues long. Trimming shortened V by 5 bases and J by 8 bases, and 14 bases separated the two germline ends. CDR3 protein: CATSGEGALGYTF. The CDR3 coding sequence is TGTGCCACCAGTGGGGAAGGGGCTCTCGGCTACACCTTC.

Ten or more counts support this clone. This chain links TRBV7-2 with TRBJ1-1; 7 nucleotides align to TRBD1. CDR3 length equals 15 residues. The V and J ends lost 6 bases and 2 bases, in that order; junction bases with no gene match: 9. CDR1 and CDR2 from the germline V gene are SGHTA and FQGNSA. CDR3 bases: TGTGCCAGCAGATTGGACAGGTTCTTAAACACTGAAGCTTTCTTT. This translates into CASRLDRFLNTEAFF.

V and J are TRBV7-2 and TRBJ1-2; 11 positions agree with TRBD1. Germline assignment: CDR1 SGHTA and CDR2 FQGNSA. The CDR3 extends over 16 amino acids. The V segment lost 4 bases and the J segment 6 bases; nucleotides outside the gene matches: 10. This chain's CDR3 is CASSSGPRTGGDGYTF. The CDR3 nucleotides are TGTGCCAGCAGCTCAGGTCCACGGACAGGGGGCGATGGCTACACCTTC.

The chain uses TRBV20-1 and TRBJ1-2; D gene ambiguous. Per germline, CDR1 DFQATT and CDR2 SNEGSKA (reference sequence). Trimming cost V 3 bases and J 2 bases, with 7 bases left between them. This CDR3 is built from 12 residues. The CDR3, as DNA: TGCAGTGCTAGTTCCGGGAACTATGGCTACACCTTC. Protein sequence: CSASSGNYGYTF.

V usage is TRBV6-2 or TRBV6-3 and J usage is TRBJ1-1; 9 bases align to TRBD1. The germline gives CDR1 MNHEY, CDR2 SVGEGT. This CDR3 contains 16 residues. With 0 bases clipped from V and 0 bases from J, the junction kept 2 bases outside the gene matches. The CDR3 is CASSYSGTGMNTEAFF. The DNA for the CDR3 is TGTGCCAGCAGTTACTCGGGGACAGGGATGAACACTGAAGCTTTCTTT.

This clone occurred once. The V call is TRBV14, the J call TRBJ1-2, with 8 bases that match TRBD1. The germline CDR1 and CDR2 sequences are SGHDN and FVKESK. This CDR3 contains 15 residues. The trim removed 1 base at V and 3 bases at J, leaving 4 bases unmatched. The CDR3 DNA reads as TGTGCCAGCAGCCAAGCGACAGGGGTTGACTATGGCTACACCTTC. Amino acid sequence: CASSQATGVDYGYTF.

The V call is TRBV27, the J call TRBJ1-1, with 7 bases aligning to TRBD1. This CDR3 region has 17 residues. Unmatched junction bases numbered 14, after V lost 5 bases and J lost 2 bases. The germline V gene encodes CDR1 MNHEY and CDR2 SMNVEV (reference sequence). CDR3 in DNA: TGTGCCAGCAGTACTAACAGGGGTGGCGGGGATAACACTGAAGCTTTCTTT. It is translated as CASSTNRGGGDNTEAFF.

V gene TRBV2 combines with J gene TRBJ1-2, with 9 bases that match TRBD1. CDR1 and CDR2 from the germline V gene are SNHLY and FYNNEI. The CDR3 has 15 amino acids. After removal of 5 bases from V and 5 bases from J, the junction contained 9 bases not matched to a gene. DNA of the CDR3: TGTGCCAGCAGTTCGGACAGGGGAACGTATTATGGCTACACCTTC. The encoded protein is CASSSDRGTYYGYTF.

CDR3 bases: TGCAGCGTTACGGGGACAGGGGAGGAAAATGGCTACACCTTC. It encodes CSVTGTGEENGYTF. This rearrangement joins TRBV29-1 to TRBJ1-2; 10 bases are a match to TRBD1. Per the germline V gene, CDR1 is SQVTM and CDR2 is ANQGSEA. The J segment lost 6 bases and the V segment lost 5 bases, leaving 9 bases of the junction unmatched. This CDR3 is 14 amino acids long.

A single count supports this clone. The chain is built from TRBV5-4 and TRBJ1-2, with 8 bases lining up with TRBD1. In germline, CDR1 is SGHNT, CDR2 YYREEE (reference sequence). The CDR3 extends over 13 amino acids. Trimming took 2 bases from V and 8 from J; bases not matched to a gene: 5. The CDR3 region has the DNA TGTGCCAGCAGCTTAGGGACAGGAGACGGCTACACCTTC. It codes for CASSLGTGDGYTF.

Concerning this clone: Other DNA variants within this sample encode the same CDR3. This chain links TRBV3-1 (or the pseudogene TRBV3-2) with TRBJ1-6; possibly TRBD1 for D (5 bases). The ends were cut back, 1 base at V and 7 bases at J, with 8 bases in the middle. From germline, CDR1 is LGHDT and CDR2 YNNKEL (reference sequence). This CDR3 has 14 amino acids. The CDR3, as DNA: TGTGCCAGCAGCCAAGGCCAGGGCAATTCACCCCTCCACTTT. Translated: CASSQGQGNSPLHF.

V gene TRBV5-1 combines with J gene TRBJ2-4; TRBD1 aligns across 8 bases. Germline values: CDR1 SGHRS, CDR2 YFSETQ. With 6 bases clipped from V and 5 bases from J, the junction kept 22 bases outside the gene matches. This CDR3 is 19 amino acids long. The CDR3 protein is CASTPTLGQGDQGENIQYF. The CDR3, as DNA: TGCGCCAGCACCCCCACCCTTGGACAGGGTGATCAAGGAGAAAACATTCAGTACTTC.

Only one count was recorded for this clone. V gene TRBV13 combines with J gene TRBJ2-3, with D possibly matching TRBD1 (5 bases). The CDR3 has 15 residues. V was pared by 5 bases and J by 4 bases, with 16 bases between. Looked up from germline, CDR1 is PRHDT and CDR2 is FYEKMQ (reference sequence). The CDR3 here is CASSTRTQGPDTQYF. The CDR3 DNA sequence: TGTGCCAGCAGCACCCGGACGCAGGGCCCAGATACGCAGTATTTT.

The chain is built from TRBV10-3 and TRBJ1-5; 8 bases map to TRBD1. Germline V lookup: CDR1 ENHRY, CDR2 SYGVKD. This CDR3 has 18 amino acids. J gave up 1 base and V 3 bases, and 11 bases lay outside the gene matches. CDR3 DNA sequence: TGTGCCATCAGTGACCCGGGAACAGGGGGTCGGAGCAATCAGCCCCAGCATTTT. Translating gives CAISDPGTGGRSNQPQHF.

The chain joins TRBV25-1 to TRBJ1-2, with 12 bases that match TRBD1. The CDR3 length is 15 residues. The V segment lost 7 bases and the J segment 1 base; nucleotides outside the gene matches: 4. Germline CDR1 is MGHDK and CDR2 is SYGVNS. CDR3 sequence: CASTGTGGLNYGYTF. The CDR3, as DNA: TGTGCCAGCACCGGGACAGGGGGCCTTAACTATGGCTACACCTTC.

The rearrangement links TRBV11-3 to TRBJ2-2, with a weak D call TRBD2 (7 bases). The CDR3 loop spans 14 amino acids. Trimming removed 3 bases from V and 4 bases from J, with 9 bases in between. Per the germline V gene, CDR1 is SGHNT and CDR2 is YENEEA. In nucleotides, the CDR3 is TGTGCCAGCAGCTTGGGGGGGCTCACCGGGGAGCTGTTTTTT. Protein sequence: CASSLGGLTGELFF. Looking up the rest from reference TRBV11-3 and TRBJ2-2 gives the full variable domain: EAGVVQSPRYKIIEKKQPVAFWCNPISGHNTLYWYLQNLGQGPELLIRYENEEAVDDSQLPKDRFSAERLKGVDSTLKIQPAELGDSAVYLCASSLGGLTGELFFGEGSRLTVL.

This chain links TRBV3-1 (or the pseudogene TRBV3-2) with TRBJ1-2; 9 bases map to TRBD1. This CDR3 spans 16 amino acids. Germline lookup yields CDR1 LGHDT and CDR2 YNNKEL (reference sequence). The V and J ends lost 4 bases and 2 bases, in that order; junction bases with no gene match: 8. CDR3 DNA sequence: TGTGCCAGCAGCCCCACCCGGACAGGGGACAACTATGGCTACACCTTC. The encoded protein is CASSPTRTGDNYGYTF.

The chain links TRBV9 to TRBJ2-5; possibly TRBD2 for D (5 bases). The V end lost 3 bases, the J end lost 4 bases, and 22 bases lay between the germline ends. The germline CDR1 and CDR2 sequences are SGDLS and YYNGEE. This CDR3 spans 17 amino acids. Here the CDR3 DNA reads TGTGCCAGCAGCGCCCGGGGTATCAGAGAAGCCCGAGAGACCCAGTACTTC. Translation gives CASSARGIREARETQYF.